The next 27 T cell receptor beta chains were all read from a single sample in a study of blood T cells in healthy people across ages. A second roughly 6 to 12 cycle PCR used barcoded and J-beta primers. TCRdb processed the 5' RACE reads anew with MiXCR; each CDR3 protein has one entry. The data show just over 800,000 distinct CDR3 sequences, with 62% seen just once and around 30% held by the top ten. Specimen: blood. Receptor source: a man aged 25-40 years in good health.

This rearrangement joins TRBV7-2 to TRBJ2-6, with no clear D. V gave up 5 bases and J gave up 4 bases, with 9 bases separating them. CDR1 is SGHTA and CDR2 is FQGNSA in the germline V gene. The CDR3 runs to 14 residues. CDR3 in amino acids: CASSNGLGANVLTF. CDR3 nucleotides: TGTGCCAGCAGCAACGGGTTGGGGGCCAACGTCCTGACTTTC.

This chain links TRBV20-1 with TRBJ2-7; D gene ambiguous. V lost 1 base and J 5 bases, leaving 9 bases between the germline ends. This CDR3 region has 12 residues. CDR1 is DFQATT and CDR2 is SNEGSKA in the germline V gene (reference sequence). CDR3: CSARVTHHEQYF. The DNA of the CDR3 is TGCAGTGCTAGAGTAACCCACCACGAGCAGTACTTC.

The chain employs TRBV12-5 and TRBJ2-3; TRBD1 aligns across 8 bases. J was trimmed by 4 bases and V by 5 bases; bases with no gene match: 5. This CDR3 is built from 14 residues. Germline CDR1 is LGHNT and CDR2 is FRNRAP. This chain's CDR3 is CASGSGQGADTQYF. DNA of the CDR3: TGTGCTAGTGGTAGCGGACAGGGTGCAGATACGCAGTATTTT.

The chain recombines TRBV7-2 with TRBJ1-5; D not certain. The germline CDR1 and CDR2 sequences are SGHTA and FQGNSA. V lost 1 base and J 6 bases, leaving 7 bases between the germline ends. The CDR3 covers 13 residues. Here the CDR3 DNA reads TGTGCCAGCAGCTTAGAGCAGGTTCAGCCCCAGCATTTT. The encoded protein is CASSLEQVQPQHF.

This clonotype was observed at least ten times. This chain links TRBV7-2 with TRBJ2-5, with D unresolved. Trimming shortened V by 1 base and J by 0 bases, and 12 bases separated the two germline ends. This CDR3 has 16 amino acids. Germline lookup yields CDR1 SGHTA and CDR2 FQGNSA. DNA of the CDR3: TGTGCCAGCAGCTTAGGTGGGGTGAAGAACCAAGAGACCCAGTACTTC. Protein: CASSLGGVKNQETQYF.

V gene TRBV20-1 combines with J gene TRBJ1-4, with a weak D call TRBD1 (5 bases). The CDR3 has 14 amino acids. Trimming cost V 3 bases and J 3 bases, with 11 bases left between them. Germline CDR1 and CDR2: DFQATT and SNEGSKA (reference sequence). DNA for the CDR3: TGCAGTGCTAGTGAAGGAGGGGCTAATGAAAAACTGTTTTTT. Its translation: CSASEGGANEKLFF.

This sequence joins TRBV15 and TRBJ2-5; 7 nucleotides match TRBD2. Gene TRBJ2-7 matches the end of the DNA better, so the J call may be wrong. From germline, CDR1 is LNHNV and CDR2 YYDKDF (reference sequence). The CDR3 is 17 amino acids. This CDR3 reads CATSRWRGGTLLDEQYF. CDR3 DNA sequence: TGTGCCACCAGCAGATGGAGGGGAGGGACTCTTCTCGACGAGCAGTACTTC.

This clonotype was detected only a few times. The chain recombines TRBV7-2 with TRBJ2-1; D might be TRBD1 (6 bases). Germline loops: CDR1 SGHTA, CDR2 FQGNSA. The CDR3 spans 15 residues. V gave up 1 base and J gave up 2 bases, with 9 bases separating them. The CDR3 DNA is TGTGCCAGCAGCTTAGTGCGGACAGCCTACAATGAGCAGTTCTTC. It encodes CASSLVRTAYNEQFF.

This chain links TRBV7-9 with TRBJ2-4, with D unresolved. The germline gives CDR1 SEHNR, CDR2 FQNEAQ (reference sequence). The CDR3 has 12 residues. With 3 bases removed from V and 8 bases from J, the gap between germline ends came to 8 bases. CDR3 region: CASSFAEHIQYF. CDR3 nucleotides: TGTGCCAGCAGCTTTGCGGAACACATTCAGTACTTC.

The rearrangement links TRBV6-2 or TRBV6-3 to TRBJ2-7; TRBD2 is a possible D gene (6 bases). The CDR3 covers 17 residues. Germline assignment: CDR1 MNHEY and CDR2 SVGEGT. The V gene lost 7 bases and the J gene lost 0 bases, with 22 bases spanning the gap. The CDR3 sequence: CASNSPGRSLGSYEQYF. In DNA, the CDR3 is TGTGCCAGCAACTCCCCAGGGAGGAGTCTGGGCTCCTACGAGCAGTACTTC.

The chain is built from TRBV7-2 and TRBJ1-2; possibly TRBD1 for D (5 bases). The CDR3 extends over 13 amino acids. Germline V lookup: CDR1 SGHTA, CDR2 FQGNSA. V was trimmed by 5 bases and J by 2 bases, leaving 9 bases between them. The CDR3 region has the DNA TGTGCCAGCAGCCGGGGGGAGAACTATGGCTACACCTTC. This gives the protein CASSRGENYGYTF.

On this clonotype itself: The final CDR3 position lacks the conserved phenylalanine or tryptophan, pointing to a likely read error. V and J are TRBV7-9 and TRBJ2-1; 10 nucleotides line up with TRBD2. Trimming cost V 4 bases and J 10 bases; bases outside gene matches: 10. CDR3 length: 15 residues. Germline V gene data show CDR1 as SEHNR and CDR2 as FQNEAQ (reference sequence). Here the CDR3 DNA reads TGTGCCAGCAGCTCCTCGGGGCTAGCGGGGGAGGAGCAGTTCATC. Its protein product is CASSSSGLAGEEQFI.

This clonotype was detected a few times. J is TRBJ1-6 and V is TRBV2, with 8 bases lining up with TRBD1. Germline CDR1 is SNHLY and CDR2 is FYNNEI. Germline trimming cut 10 bases from V and 7 bases from J; bases unmatched to any gene: 3. This CDR3 contains 12 residues. Here the CDR3 reads CATRQGNSPLHF. Written as DNA, the CDR3 is TGTGCCACCCGACAGGGGAATTCACCCCTCCACTTT.

V gene TRBV6-2 or TRBV6-3 combines with J gene TRBJ2-3; TRBD2 matches at 7 bases. The CDR3 is 15 residues long. Per germline, CDR1 MNHEY and CDR2 SVGEGT. Trimming removed 6 bases from V and 0 bases from J; junction bases left unmatched: 6. CDR3 loop: CASRASGVSTDTQYF. CDR3 DNA sequence: TGTGCCAGCAGAGCGAGCGGGGTTAGCACAGATACGCAGTATTTT.

This chain connects TRBV20-1 to TRBJ2-1; no clear D gene. Germline V lookup: CDR1 DFQATT, CDR2 SNEGSKA (reference sequence). V was shortened by 0 bases and J by 4 bases, with 19 bases between the two germline ends. The CDR3 has 17 residues. CDR3 residues: CSAREKVPTMGYNEQFF. For the CDR3, the DNA is TGCAGTGCTAGAGAAAAGGTTCCAACAATGGGGTACAATGAGCAGTTCTTC.

As concerns this clonotype: This may come from a read error, since a much larger clone is one base off. The chain links TRBV9 to TRBJ1-5; 9 positions agree with TRBD1. Germline loops: CDR1 SGDLS, CDR2 YYNGEE. This CDR3 spans 16 amino acids. The CDR3 loop reads CASSDTPGQGNQPRHF. In DNA, the CDR3 is TGTGCCAGCAGCGACACACCGGGACAGGGCAATCAGCCCCGGCATTTT.

The gene calls are TRBV20-1 and TRBJ2-7; TRBD2 matches at 9 bases. CDR3 length equals 13 residues. The V gene end was trimmed by 3 bases and the J gene end by 3 bases; junction bases not matched to a gene: 3. Germline CDR1 reads DFQATT; CDR2 reads SNEGSKA (reference sequence). CDR3 sequence: CSARIAGVYEQYF. The DNA for the CDR3 is TGCAGTGCTAGGATAGCGGGGGTCTACGAGCAGTACTTC.

This chain uses TRBV5-1 with TRBJ2-3; a weak D match, TRBD1 (6 bases). CDR1 SGHRS and CDR2 YFSETQ come from the germline V gene. Between the trimmed V and J ends, which lost 3 bases and 0 bases, there was a span of 8 bases. The CDR3 contains 14 residues. The CDR3 spells CASSWDISTDTQYF. As DNA, the CDR3 is TGCGCCAGCAGCTGGGACATCAGCACAGATACGCAGTATTTT.

The gene calls are TRBV19 and TRBJ1-4; no clear D. The CDR3 sequence is 16 residues long. The germline CDR1 and CDR2 sequences are LNHDA and SQIVND (reference sequence). V lost 5 bases, J lost 0 bases, and 13 bases lay in between. This CDR3 is CASSPYRSSTNEKLFF. Written as DNA, the CDR3 is TGTGCCAGTAGTCCCTACCGCAGTTCAACTAATGAAAAACTGTTTTTT.

The chain employs TRBV10-3 and TRBJ1-1; unclear D gene. V was cut by 10 bases and J by 3 bases, with 15 bases left in between. Germline CDR1 ENHRY, CDR2 SYGVKD. This CDR3 is built from 13 residues. CDR3 loop: CATLLGQDTEAFF. CDR3 coding DNA: TGTGCCACCTTGCTCGGCCAGGACACTGAAGCTTTCTTT.

This clonotype was observed a single time. The chain links TRBV28 to TRBJ1-5; D is uncertain. The CDR3 totals 12 residues. Germline V gives CDR1 MDHEN, CDR2 SYDVKM. The V end lost 8 bases, the J end lost 1 base, and 6 bases lay between the germline ends. The DNA for the CDR3 is TGTGCCAGCCGAAAGAGCAATCAGCCCCAGCATTTT. It is translated as CASRKSNQPQHF.

The chain joins TRBV6-5 to TRBJ1-5, with 7 bases aligning to TRBD1. The CDR3 runs to 15 residues. From germline, CDR1 is MNHEY and CDR2 SVGAGI. V lost 0 bases to trimming and J lost 3 bases; unmatched junction nucleotides: 2. CDR3 loop: CASSYSGQANQPQHF. The CDR3 DNA reads as TGTGCCAGCAGTTACTCAGGACAGGCCAATCAGCCCCAGCATTTT.

The V gene is TRBV5-4, the J gene TRBJ2-4; 8 bases match TRBD1. The CDR3 consists of 18 residues. Germline values: CDR1 SGHNT, CDR2 YYREEE (reference sequence). V lost 3 bases and J lost 3; bases outside the gene matches: 14. DNA for the CDR3: TGTGCCAGCAGCTCAGGTTTTGGGACAGGCGACCTCAAAAACATTCAGTACTTC. Its translation is CASSSGFGTGDLKNIQYF.

V is TRBV28 and J is TRBJ2-7; D not resolved. Germline CDR1 MDHEN, CDR2 SYDVKM. The CDR3 totals 12 residues. The V end was cut by 5 bases, the J end by 4 bases, with 9 bases between. This CDR3 reads CASSPWQYEQYF. As DNA, the CDR3 is TGTGCCAGCAGTCCCTGGCAGTACGAGCAGTACTTC.

This CDR3 reads CASSALAASYEQYF. DNA of the CDR3: TGTGCCAGCAGCGCACTAGCGGCTTCCTACGAGCAGTACTTC. This chain joins TRBV7-2 and TRBJ2-7, with 8 bases lining up with TRBD2. Germline V gene sequence: CDR1 SGHTA, CDR2 FQGNSA. V lost 5 bases, J lost 1 base, and 4 bases stayed unmatched. The CDR3 is made up of 14 amino acids.

This clonotype was seen a single time. This rearrangement joins TRBV5-1 to TRBJ2-7; 7 bases agree with TRBD1. After removal of 4 bases from V and 5 bases from J, the junction contained 12 bases not matched to a gene. The CDR3 loop spans 15 amino acids. CDR1 SGHRS and CDR2 YFSETQ come from the germline V gene. The CDR3 DNA is TGCGCCAGCAGCCCGCCGGGGACAGAAAGGGACGAGCAGTACTTC. It yields the protein CASSPPGTERDEQYF.

The chain combines TRBV10-3 with TRBJ2-7, with TRBD1 as a possible D gene (5 bases). The V gene's germline CDR1 is ENHRY and CDR2 SYGVKD. There are 16 residues in the CDR3. V was shortened by 1 base and J by 2 bases, with 15 bases between the two germline ends. In DNA, the CDR3 is TGTGCCATCAGTGAGTTAAGTGGGCAGGGAACCTACGAGCAGTACTTC. Residues: CAISELSGQGTYEQYF.